Listed here is a single TCR beta chain. Assay used: immunoSEQ multiplex PCR; TCRdb lists only in-frame clones, some missing. Found here are fewer than 20,000 clones, more than 75% of them singletons; the top ten hold roughly a sixth. Germline CDR1 is LNHDA and CDR2 is SQIVND (reference sequence). V was pared by 5 bases and J by 3 bases, with 8 bases of the junction left unmatched. The CDR3 consists of 15 residues. This sample is drawn from a study of blood T cell repertoires in COVID-19. On the study more broadly: Whether acute or convalescent, the COVID-19 samples came from the United States, Italy and Spain. PBMCs, B-cell-depleted T cells, or T cells were the source of the cDNA or gDNA that made up the material.

The sequence came from a human donor in a cohort sampled during active COVID-19. Sequences were obtained from peripheral blood. The chain combines TRBV19 with TRBJ2-7; 9 nucleotides match TRBD2. The CDR3 sequence: CASSRVAGAGYEQYF. In DNA, the CDR3 is TGTGCCAGTAGTCGAGTAGCGGGAGCGGGCTACGAGCAGTACTTC.